The following is a TCR beta chain sequence with its context. There is no known antigen for this receptor. Within one base of it there is no much larger clone, and no base qualities were kept. Using the deep immunoSEQ assay, multiplex PCR amplified TCR CDR3 regions from genomic DNA. Extracted genomic DNA from each cell subset was spread evenly across all wells of several immunoSEQ 96-well plates, with each plate serving as a replicate. For sorted subsets, roughly 200 ng of genomic DNA, equivalent to 30,000 or so T cell genomes, went into each replicate PCR. The purified libraries were quantified using a Qubit 3.0 fluorometer, sized with a Bioanalyzer 2100, and then quantified again using the KAPA Library Quantification kit. Every immunoSEQ 96-well plate was sequenced on a dedicated single-read 150-cycle Illumina NextSeq 550 flow cell. Turning to the authors' computational methods: Because the immunoSEQ output included only junctional sequences and no quality scores, the filtering could not be the same as the filtering used for full-length reads. Sequences were annotated with PyIR, a Python wrapper for IgBLAST v1.9, using IMGT germline references to assign V/J genes and CDR3. Reads were filtered out if the reads had weak V/J assignments (E-value above 1e-6), no CDR3, stop codons, out-of-frame junctions, or ambiguous translated residues. V3J clonotypes were defined as sequences sharing the same inferred V gene, J gene, and CDR3 amino acid sequence. Percentage overlap between repertoires was computed as shared unique clonotypes divided by the size of the smaller repertoire. Repertoire richness was assessed with RTK rarefaction, the Chao1 estimator, and Recon v2.1 estimates of unobserved clonotypes. Generation probabilities were computed with OLGA for all TCRbeta clonotypes obtained by the gDNA method from several donors. TCRdb retrieved this table from immuneACCESS and kept in-frame rearrangements only. Not all clones are present; in checked studies, unresolved V genes account for under half, and no reason is known for the remainder. V and J calls plus clone size are reproduced from that table; the DNA served to infer D and trimming. This sample comprises approximately 600,000 clones, roughly 95% of them detected only once. The ten largest clones represent approximately 0.11% of the sample.

CD8 naive samples were obtained by positive selection for CCR7 among CD45RO-negative cells, yielding a CD45RA+CCR7+ population from which TemRA cells were excluded. The donors were healthy, HIV-negative adults who had no recently reported acute infections or vaccinations. Every donor was a Caucasian adult living in Nashville, Tennessee, USA. Blood was collected by leukapheresis, and PBMCs were isolated by Ficoll-Histopaque density gradient centrifugation and then cryopreserved in liquid nitrogen vapor phase. Analytical flow cytometry was used to check the purity and quantity of each magnetically sorted T cell population. From each sorted fraction, genomic DNA was isolated and quantified by UV absorbance on a Nanodrop 2000c. The CDR1 and CDR2 encoded by the germline V gene (reference sequence) are SEHNR and FQNEAQ. Ends trimmed: V by 7 bases, J by 0 bases; bases unmatched to a gene: 6. From the cysteine through the phenylalanine, the CDR3 covers 16 amino acids. The CDR3 DNA has 48 bases and is translated from base 1.

The data belong to a study of shared clonotypes between healthy human individuals (dated by TCRdb to 2020 to 2021). Some background on the complete study: The cohort included a few men and a couple of women between 18 and 49 years of age. For each donor, CD4 naive and CD4 memory were each given three plates, CD8 naive was given two plates, and CD8 memory was given one plate. To estimate repertoire size and how much clonotype sharing occurs between individuals, the study deeply sequenced the blood TCR repertoires of roughly 5 healthy adults. Libraries were prepared and TCR repertoires were sequenced by different laboratories using diverse techniques, in order to increase sequencing depth and limit assay-specific biases. Between about 0.8 and 9 billion PBMCs per donor were obtained by leukapheresis.

Study-level results and caveats: When a few donors were compared, the shared fraction of clonotypes was about 5% for naive CD4, less than 4% for naive CD8, more than 2% for memory CD4, and 0.4% for memory CD8. Because the study included only a small number of donors, the genetic and exposure-history diversity represented was limited. Pairwise subsampling led to the expectation that sequencing depth would affect the degree of clonotype sharing among donors. Rarefaction of sorted-subset datasets indicated incomplete sequencing despite the large sequencing depth. Compared with non-shared clonotypes, clonotypes shared by all four sorted-subset donors had higher generation probabilities. Naive subsets generally had larger estimated clonotype richness than memory subsets did. Only blood was sampled, and tissue TCR repertoires likely differ from those in blood.

This receptor was obtained from a woman aged 30 to 39 in good health. The sequencing sample was made of naive CD8+ T cells sorted from blood. The cell subset or site label for this specimen denotes: CD45RA+CCR7+. In this chain, TRBV7-9 is recombined with TRBJ2-3; TRBD2 fits 11 bases in the junction. The CDR3 amino acid sequence is: CASMGTSGTSTDTQYF. The bases read TGTGCCAGCATGGGGACTAGCGGAACTAGCACAGATACGCAGTATTTT.